Listed below are T cell receptor beta chains from one sample, sequenced in a study of blood T cells in healthy people across ages. From the 5' RACE reads, TCRdb called clonotypes with MiXCR, one entry per CDR3 protein. The repertoire holds about 2 million distinct CDR3 sequences, with about 50% as singletons. The sequenced sample was blood. The origin of the receptors is a woman between 40 and 55 years old in good health. Each CDR3 is given with its conserved first and last residue.

v_call cdr3_aa
TRBV20-1 CSAQALAGTTDTQYF
TRBV29-1 CSVDKRRTNYLGNYGYTF
TRBV12-3/TRBV12-4 CASSSGTGGYQETQYF
TRBV13 CASSSGTAKETQYF
TRBV6-2/TRBV6-3 CASSYRHDRPQETQYF
TRBV20-1 CSARKLAEQFF
TRBV14 CASSQGGGLDEQYF
TRBV2 CASMGSYTQYF
TRBV7-2 CASSPRSRNTEAFF
TRBV5-1 CASSWRDLTEGPGELFF
TRBV6-5 CASSWTGGEQFF
TRBV4-1 CASSQDAFLGNEQYF
TRBV7-7 CASSPYPRTSGTDTQYF
TRBV28 CASSPPRTNYEQYF
TRBV20-1 CSAQQGLGNQPQHF
TRBV13 CASSPPNRIGSYNEQFF
TRBV6-5 CASSFQTTGFSPLHF
TRBV10-1 CASSDGRTGSTDTQYF
TRBV7-2 CASSLIMRGGGDEQFF
TRBV29-1 CSVVSGGAFYEQYF
TRBV10-3 CAIGPRTYEQYF
TRBV14 CASSQTSSGANTGELFF
TRBV29-1 CSVEGRDSYNEQFF
TRBV9 CASSGTLARTDTQYF
TRBV11-1 CASSLGPSQAFF
TRBV7-3 CASSILAGGPDEQFF
TRBV2 CASSGLGDEQFF
TRBV4-2 CASSQDIGLAGANEQFF
TRBV20-1 CSAIPLKRGTEAFF
TRBV3-1 CASSQGRRGDRYGYTF
TRBV7-8 CASSPRGGPNTGELFF
TRBV5-1 CASSQGGTQDIYGYTF
TRBV12-3/TRBV12-4 CASRDYHPGTGGSYGYTF